The next 4 T cell receptor beta chains were all read from a single sample in a study of cytomegalovirus exposure and HLA in healthy donors. PCR employed 60 Vbeta and 13 Jbeta primers. Sequencing was performed with immunoSEQ multiplex PCR; in TCRdb, only in-frame clones are kept and a portion is missing. Among under 250,000 clones, approximately 80% were seen once, and the ten largest hold 0.71%. Sequenced: PBMCs. These receptor sequences come from a boy aged 2 to 9 in good health and CMV-seronegative.

CDR3 protein: CASSRDRENEQYF. Here the CDR3 DNA reads TGTGCCAGCAGCCGGGACAGGGAAAACGAGCAGTACTTC. The genes are TRBV9 and TRBJ2-7; 9 nucleotides align to TRBD1. Germline values: CDR1 SGDLS, CDR2 YYNGEE. The trim removed 4 bases at V and 5 bases at J, leaving 4 bases unmatched. This CDR3 is 13 amino acids long.

V is TRBV9 and J is TRBJ2-3, with D possibly being TRBD2 (6 bases). Trimming cost V 0 bases and J 4 bases, with 9 bases left between them. This CDR3 has 14 amino acids. Germline CDR1 and CDR2: SGDLS and YYNGEE. CDR3 region: CASSVGGNADTQYF. As DNA, the CDR3 is TGTGCCAGCAGCGTAGGCGGGAATGCAGATACGCAGTATTTT.

The CDR3 coding sequence is TGTGCCAGCAGTTCAGCCCGCCCCACAGGGACATACACTGAAGCTTTCTTT. Its protein product is CASSSARPTGTYTEAFF. This sequence joins TRBV27 and TRBJ1-1; D possibly corresponds to TRBD1 (6 bases). With 4 bases removed from V and 3 bases from J, the gap between germline ends came to 21 bases. There are 17 residues in the CDR3. Germline V gene data show CDR1 as MNHEY and CDR2 as SMNVEV (reference sequence).

The CDR3, as DNA: TGTGCCTCAGCCCAGGGGGCGGATGGCTACACCTTC. Translating it yields CASAQGADGYTF. The rearrangement joins TRBV6-5 to TRBJ1-2; 8 bases map to TRBD1. After removal of 11 bases from V and 6 bases from J, the junction contained 8 bases not matched to a gene. Germline CDR1 reads MNHEY; CDR2 reads SVGAGI. The CDR3 runs 12 residues.